The 5 T cell receptor beta chains below all came from one sample that was sequenced in a study of cytomegalovirus exposure and HLA in healthy donors (TCRdb year 2017). Library preparation employed the immunoSEQ multiplex PCR assay. The multiplex PCR relied on a mix of 60 forward primers for TCR Vbeta segments and 13 reverse primers for TCR Jbeta segments. TCRdb limited this immuneACCESS table to in-frame rearrangements with V and J called. A share of clones is missing; checked studies link under half to unresolved V genes, and the rest is unexplained. Across this sample there are 55,000 to 70,000 clones, with around two thirds seen only once. Roughly a fifth of the sample goes to the ten largest clones. The sample consisted of PBMCs. Source of these receptors: a woman aged 55-70 years in good health and CMV-seropositive.

In the case of this clone: A junction boundary mismatches the germline segment, possibly from a read error. Here the CDR3 reads CASSPREGSNHPQHF. The CDR3 bases are TGTGCCAGCAGCCCTAGAGAGGGTAGCAATCATCCCCAGCATTTT. The gene calls are TRBV7-8 and TRBJ1-5; D unclear. This CDR3 contains 15 residues. Germline values: CDR1 SGHVS, CDR2 FQNEAQ.

Remarks on this clone: The same CDR3 arises from other DNA sequences in this sample as well. The V call is TRBV7-2, the J call TRBJ1-2, with 8 bases lining up with TRBD1. V dropped 4 bases and J dropped 8; count of bases not matched to a gene: 6. CDR1 is SGHTA, CDR2 FQGNSA, per germline. The CDR3 covers 13 residues. The CDR3 coding sequence is TGTGCCAGCAGCTATGGGACAGGTCGGGGCTACACCTTC. It encodes CASSYGTGRGYTF.

V usage is TRBV7-9 and J usage is TRBJ2-3, with D maybe TRBD2 (7 bases). Germline-derived CDR1 and CDR2 are SEHNR and FQNEAQ (reference sequence). V was cut by 8 bases and J by 6 bases, with 18 bases left in between. This CDR3 has 14 amino acids. CDR3 protein: CASSRAGGRDTQYF. The CDR3 DNA reads TGTGCCAGCTCGCGGGCCGGGGGGCGGGATACGCAGTATTTT.

The V call is TRBV5-8, the J call TRBJ1-3; D remains unclear. The V and J ends lost 2 bases and 5 bases respectively, with 5 bases between them. Germline V gene data show CDR1 as SGHTS and CDR2 as YDEGEE. The CDR3 spans 12 residues. In DNA form, the CDR3 reads TGTGCCAGCAGCTTCGGTCGAAACACCATATATTTT. Translation: CASSFGRNTIYF.

By frequency in the sample, this clone is large. CDR3 coding DNA: TGTGCCAGCTATTCCCGGCAGGGCTCCCTTTATGGCTACACCTTC. Its protein product is CASYSRQGSLYGYTF. This sequence joins TRBV28 and TRBJ1-2, with D tentatively TRBD1 (5 bases). Germline CDR1 reads MDHEN; CDR2 reads SYDVKM. Trimming removed 8 bases at V and 5 bases at J, with 21 bases between. This CDR3 has 15 amino acids.